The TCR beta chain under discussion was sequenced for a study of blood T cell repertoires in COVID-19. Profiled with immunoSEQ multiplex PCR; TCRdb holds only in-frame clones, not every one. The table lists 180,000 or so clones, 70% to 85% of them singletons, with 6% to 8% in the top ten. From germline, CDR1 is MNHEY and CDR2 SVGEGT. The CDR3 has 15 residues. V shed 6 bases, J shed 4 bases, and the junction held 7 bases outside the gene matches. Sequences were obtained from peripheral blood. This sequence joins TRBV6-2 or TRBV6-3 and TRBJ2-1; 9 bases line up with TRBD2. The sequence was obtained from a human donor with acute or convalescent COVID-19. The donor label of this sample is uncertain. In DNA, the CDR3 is TGTGCCAGCAGCTCCGGGACTAGCAGTTACAATGAGCAGTTCTTC. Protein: CASSSGTSSYNEQFF.